The 13 T cell receptor beta chains given below trace back to one sample, sequenced in a study of graft-versus-host responses after intestinal transplantation. Data came from immunoSEQ multiplex PCR; TCRdb stores just in-frame clones and leaves some out. The sample includes roughly 100,000 clones, roughly 87% seen only once; the top ten take around 0.96%. Their target antigens are unknown. The starting material was unstimulated CD4+ T cells sorted from spleen or lymph node cells, obtained before intestinal transplant. The receptors derive from a human donor who received an intestinal transplant.

This clone appeared once. This chain connects TRBV5-4 to TRBJ2-5, with a possible D match to TRBD2 (6 bases). Between the trimmed V and J ends, which lost 3 bases and 2 bases, there was a span of 14 bases. The V gene's germline CDR1 is SGHNT and CDR2 YYREEE (reference sequence). The CDR3 extends over 15 amino acids. The CDR3 region has the DNA TGTGCCAGCAGCTGGAAACGGGAGATTCAAGAGACCCAGTACTTC. Encoded protein: CASSWKREIQETQYF.

The chain carries TRBV25-1 and TRBJ1-6; no clear D gene. The germline V gene has CDR1 MGHDK and CDR2 SYGVNS. The CDR3 has 17 amino acids. Trimming shortened V by 4 bases and J by 0 bases, and 13 bases separated the two germline ends. CDR3 DNA sequence: TGTGCCAGCAGTGGGAATTTTGGGAGCTCCTATAATTCACCCCTCCACTTT. Protein sequence: CASSGNFGSSYNSPLHF.

The V and J genes are TRBV29-1 and TRBJ1-1, with D unclear. Germline V gene lookup returns CDR1 SQVTM and CDR2 ANQGSEA. V was cut by 4 bases and J by 3 bases, with 9 bases left in between. The CDR3 sequence is 12 residues long. For the CDR3, the DNA is TGCAGCGTTGGCGGCAGCGACACTGAAGCTTTCTTT. Translation gives CSVGGSDTEAFF.

The chain couples TRBV18 to TRBJ2-2; D remains unclear. Germline V gene sequence: CDR1 KGHSH, CDR2 LQKENI. Trimming took 0 bases from V and 5 from J, leaving 4 bases between them. The CDR3 is made up of 13 amino acids. In DNA, the CDR3 is TGTGCCAGCTCACCACCGGGGACCGGGGAGCTGTTTTTT. Residues: CASSPPGTGELFF.

The rearrangement uses TRBV30 and TRBJ2-7; possible D gene TRBD1, 5 bases. The length of the CDR3 is 14 residues. With 1 base removed from V and 3 bases from J, the gap between germline ends came to 13 bases. Germline CDR1 and CDR2: GTSNPN and SVGIG (reference sequence). CDR3 sequence reads: CAWSGQGRNYEQYF. The DNA of the CDR3 is TGTGCCTGGAGTGGCCAGGGTCGGAACTACGAGCAGTACTTC.

V and J are TRBV2 and TRBJ2-5; weak D call: TRBD2 (7 bases). CDR1 and CDR2 from the germline V gene are SNHLY and FYNNEI. The CDR3 is 16 residues long. Trimming stripped 10 bases from V and 4 bases from J, with 25 bases between. The CDR3 region is CATKGGGGTSGETQYF. CDR3 sequence (DNA): TGTGCCACAAAAGGCGGCGGGGGCACCTCGGGAGAGACCCAGTACTTC.

This sequence joins TRBV12-5 and TRBJ1-5, with TRBD1 matching over 8 bases. Losses at the gene ends were 0 bases for V and 9 bases for J; bases not matched to a gene: 13. The CDR3 totals 17 residues. Germline values: CDR1 LGHNT, CDR2 FRNRAP. The CDR3 region is CASGLVLGQGSPRPQHF. The CDR3 DNA reads TGTGCTAGTGGTTTGGTACTTGGACAGGGAAGCCCCAGGCCCCAGCATTTT.

This clone has only one observation. The chain is built from TRBV6-5 and TRBJ2-2; maybe TRBD1 (5 bases). Germline-derived CDR1 and CDR2 are MNHEY and SVGAGI. The CDR3 loop spans 14 amino acids. The V and J ends lost 0 bases and 4 bases respectively, with 6 bases between them. CDR3 bases: TGTGCCAGCAGTTACTCTACAGGCACCGGGGAGCTGTTTTTT. Protein: CASSYSTGTGELFF.

V usage is TRBV18 and J usage is TRBJ2-5; tentatively, D is TRBD1 (5 bases). Germline V gene lookup returns CDR1 KGHSH and CDR2 LQKENI. V lost 5 bases and J 4 bases, leaving 14 bases between the germline ends. CDR3 size: 14 residues. CDR3 in DNA: TGTGCCAGCTCAACCCAGGGTTTGGTAGAGACCCAGTACTTC. The encoded protein is CASSTQGLVETQYF.

V and J are TRBV11-2 and TRBJ2-1; 7 bases agree with TRBD2. The V segment lost 7 bases and the J segment 8 bases; nucleotides outside the gene matches: 8. Germline V gene sequence: CDR1 SGHAT, CDR2 FQNNGV. The length of the CDR3 is 13 residues. The CDR3 loop reads CASIREVGHEQFF. In nucleotides, the CDR3 is TGTGCCAGCATTCGGGAGGTCGGGCATGAGCAGTTCTTC.

This sequence joins TRBV2 and TRBJ1-4; possible D gene TRBD1, 5 bases. The V gene's germline CDR1 is SNHLY and CDR2 FYNNEI. This CDR3 has 14 residues. Trimming left V 6 bases short and J 8 bases short, with 16 bases between. CDR3 bases: TGTGCCAGCAGCATAGGGACCTCGGGAGAAAAACTGTTTTTT. Its protein product is CASSIGTSGEKLFF.

This clone came up once. The CDR3, as DNA: TGCGCCAGCCATTCTCAGGGACAGGGTATGTACGAGCAGTACTTC. Its protein product is CASHSQGQGMYEQYF. This chain uses TRBV5-1 with TRBJ2-7; 9 bases fit TRBD1. Unmatched junction bases numbered 12, after V lost 7 bases and J lost 4 bases. From germline, CDR1 is SGHRS and CDR2 YFSETQ. The CDR3 totals 15 residues.

This chain joins TRBV5-1 and TRBJ1-2; tentatively, D is TRBD1 (5 bases). Germline V gene sequence: CDR1 SGHRS, CDR2 YFSETQ. V was cut by 0 bases and J by 8 bases, with 11 bases left in between. The CDR3 consists of 13 residues. CDR3 loop: CASSLGGARGYTF. The CDR3, as DNA: TGCGCCAGCAGCTTGGGAGGGGCGCGGGGCTACACCTTC.